This entry concerns a single TCR beta chain. The data originate from a study of blood T cell repertoires in COVID-19. This CDR3 has 16 residues. J gave up 7 bases and V 2 bases, and 8 bases lay outside the gene matches. Germline V CDR1 and CDR2: MGHRA, YSYEKL. Methods used by the authors: For nucleated cells, counts were estimated from reference gene primer amplification. Using immunoSEQ multiplex PCR, the repertoire was profiled, and TCRdb retains in-frame clones only, with some absent. That table gives V, J and clone size, and the DNA gave D and trimming. This table has fewer than 200,000 clones, around 83% appearing once.

The source is a woman aged 50 to 60 with COVID-19, enrolled during active disease. The J gene is TRBJ2-1, the V gene TRBV4-1; 10 bases fit TRBD1. The sample taken for sequencing was peripheral blood. The CDR3 nucleotides read TGCGCCAGCAGCCAAAAAGGGGGACAGGGGAGGAATGAGCAGTTCTTC. This sequence encodes CASSQKGGQGRNEQFF.